The source of this T cell receptor (beta chain) is a study of blood T cell repertoires in COVID-19. Study-wide background: Both acute and convalescent COVID-19 samples were obtained from the United States, Italy and Spain. PBMCs, B-cell-depleted T cells, or T cells provided the cDNA or gDNA that made up the material.

Original processing notes: Reference gene primer amplification yielded estimated nucleated cell counts. The assay was immunoSEQ multiplex PCR, and TCRdb's table has in-frame clones only and misses some. D and trimming were read from the DNA, whereas the V and J calls and clone size are those reported in that table. The table records some 73,000 clones, 82% of them present only once. The CDR3 has 15 residues. Germline loops: CDR1 ENHRY, CDR2 SYGVKD. Trimming removed 6 bases from V and 7 bases from J, with 19 bases in between. Material for sequencing was peripheral blood. The chain joins TRBV10-3 to TRBJ1-5; D may be TRBD1 (6 bases). The receptor was derived from a woman aged 60-70 years with acute or convalescent COVID-19. CDR3 residues: CAISTSGTMGQPQHF. The CDR3 DNA reads as TGTGCCATCAGCACCTCCGGGACAATGGGACAGCCCCAGCATTTT.